The 27 T cell receptor beta chains listed next were all sequenced from one sample in a study of cytomegalovirus exposure and HLA in healthy donors. Method: immunoSEQ multiplex PCR; TCRdb's copy keeps in-frame clones and lacks some. The profile shows over 200,000 clones, around 86% of them singletons. Material for sequencing was PBMCs. The receptors originated from a young woman in good health and CMV-seropositive.

The V and J genes are TRBV28 and TRBJ1-1; D gene ambiguous. From germline, CDR1 is MDHEN and CDR2 SYDVKM. This CDR3 contains 12 residues. V was clipped by 4 bases and J by 4 bases, with 7 bases between them. The CDR3: CASSSMVTEAFF. CDR3 nucleotide sequence: TGTGCCAGCAGTTCTATGGTCACTGAAGCTTTCTTT.

CDR3 protein: CASSRGRGFDEAFF. The CDR3 region has the DNA TGTGCCAGCAGCAGGGGGCGAGGGTTTGATGAAGCTTTCTTT. The chain links TRBV7-8 to TRBJ1-1; 7 nucleotides agree with TRBD1. Germline trimming cut 5 bases from V and 7 bases from J; bases unmatched to any gene: 10. Germline CDR1 SGHVS, CDR2 FQNEAQ. The CDR3 is made up of 14 amino acids.

The chain is built from TRBV18 and TRBJ2-1, with 11 positions matching TRBD2. Losses at the gene ends were 3 bases for V and 4 bases for J; bases not matched to a gene: 2. The CDR3 is 15 residues long. From germline, CDR1 is KGHSH and CDR2 LQKENI. The CDR3 region has the DNA TGTGCCAGCTCACCTAGCGGGAGGGATTACAATGAGCAGTTCTTC. Its translation: CASSPSGRDYNEQFF.

The chain has TRBV11-2 and TRBJ2-7; D is undetermined. Trimming left V 0 bases short and J 2 bases short, with 14 bases between. Per the germline V gene, CDR1 is SGHAT and CDR2 is FQNNGV. CDR3 size: 16 residues. CDR3 residues: CASSLEFPAGTYEQYF. In nucleotides, the CDR3 is TGTGCCAGCAGCTTAGAGTTCCCGGCAGGCACCTACGAGCAGTACTTC.

The rearrangement uses TRBV19 and TRBJ2-1; TRBD2 matches at 8 bases. The CDR3 length is 14 residues. Germline CDR1 and CDR2: LNHDA and SQIVND (reference sequence). The V segment lost 4 bases and the J segment 4 bases; nucleotides outside the gene matches: 3. The CDR3 DNA follows: TGTGCCAGTAGTAGGCGGGAGGTGTACAATGAGCAGTTCTTC. Protein sequence: CASSRREVYNEQFF.

The chain recombines TRBV29-1 with TRBJ1-2; 7 nucleotides agree with TRBD1. Germline-derived CDR1 and CDR2 are SQVTM and ANQGSEA. The CDR3 loop spans 13 amino acids. Trimming removed 5 bases from V and 7 bases from J; junction bases left unmatched: 10. In DNA form, the CDR3 reads TGCAGCGTTCTCGAGGGGGCAACGGGTGGCTACACCTTC. Its translation: CSVLEGATGGYTF. Combining the CDR3 with reference TRBV29-1 and TRBJ1-2 gives the whole variable domain SAVISQKPSRDICQRGTSLTIQCQVDSQVTMMFWYRQQPGQSLTLIATANQGSEATYESGFVIDKFPISRPNLTFSTLTVSNMSPEDSSIYLCSVLEGATGGYTFGSGTRLTVV.

V and J are TRBV28 and TRBJ1-4; 11 bases are shared with TRBD1. Germline V gene data show CDR1 as MDHEN and CDR2 as SYDVKM. This CDR3 is built from 17 residues. The V segment lost 7 bases and the J segment 5 bases; nucleotides outside the gene matches: 12. CDR3 amino acids: CASNRDRGRIGNEKLFF. CDR3 bases: TGTGCCAGCAACCGGGACAGGGGGAGGATAGGGAATGAAAAACTGTTTTTT.

The chain links TRBV27 to TRBJ2-7; 9 bases align to TRBD1. The CDR3 covers 15 residues. V shed 0 bases, J shed 4 bases, and the junction held 4 bases outside the gene matches. CDR1 and CDR2 (germline): MNHEY, SMNVEV (reference sequence). The CDR3 protein is CASSLSGQGFYEQYF. As DNA, the CDR3 is TGTGCCAGCAGTTTATCTGGACAGGGGTTTTACGAGCAGTACTTC.

This chain links TRBV28 with TRBJ2-7; 8 bases match TRBD2. The length of the CDR3 is 15 residues. The V gene's germline CDR1 is MDHEN and CDR2 SYDVKM. V lost 8 bases to trimming and J lost 7 bases; unmatched junction nucleotides: 16. The CDR3 here is CASRLRGAGDDEQYF. The CDR3 DNA is TGTGCCAGCCGACTTCGAGGAGCGGGAGACGATGAGCAGTACTTC.

The chain is built from TRBV7-2 and TRBJ2-3; the match to TRBD1 covers 8 bases. V dropped 3 bases and J dropped 5; count of bases not matched to a gene: 4. This CDR3 has 14 residues. The germline CDR1 and CDR2 sequences are SGHTA and FQGNSA. The CDR3 loop is CASSLDRDGDTQYF. CDR3 bases: TGTGCCAGCAGCTTGGACAGGGACGGAGATACGCAGTATTTT.

This rearrangement joins TRBV25-1 to TRBJ2-7; tentatively, D is TRBD2 (6 bases). The CDR3 runs to 12 residues. The ends were cut back, 3 bases at V and 10 bases at J, with 13 bases in the middle. Germline V gene sequence: CDR1 MGHDK, CDR2 SYGVNS. The CDR3 loop is CASSDNRLDQYF. The DNA for the CDR3 is TGTGCCAGCAGTGACAATCGACTAGATCAGTACTTC.

This clone came up once. The chain couples TRBV30 to TRBJ2-7; 7 nucleotides match TRBD2. Trimming cost V 0 bases and J 3 bases; bases outside gene matches: 5. Germline V gene data show CDR1 as GTSNPN and CDR2 as SVGIG (reference sequence). The CDR3 covers 14 residues. CDR3 sequence: CAWSVPAGIYEQYF. CDR3 sequence (DNA): TGTGCCTGGAGTGTTCCAGCGGGAATCTACGAGCAGTACTTC.

The CDR3 DNA follows: TGTGCCTGGAGGCGTCCAGGGGGCCGGGAAAAACTGTTTTTT. Residues: CAWRRPGGREKLFF. The chain joins TRBV30 to TRBJ1-4, with TRBD1 identical over 8 bases. CDR1 is GTSNPN, CDR2 SVGIG, per germline (reference sequence). V lost 3 bases, J lost 8 bases, and 8 bases stayed unmatched. The CDR3 contains 14 residues.

This chain connects TRBV28 to TRBJ2-7; D unresolved. The V and J ends lost 6 bases and 0 bases respectively, with 12 bases between them. The CDR3 sequence is 14 residues long. Looked up from germline, CDR1 is MDHEN and CDR2 is SYDVKM. The CDR3 sequence: CASSPAGYSYEQYF. CDR3 nucleotide sequence: TGTGCCAGCAGCCCTGCCGGTTACTCCTACGAGCAGTACTTC.

This clone occurred once. This rearrangement joins TRBV5-4 to TRBJ1-1; D may be TRBD1 (5 bases). Germline CDR1 SGHNT, CDR2 YYREEE (reference sequence). The CDR3 loop spans 15 amino acids. V lost 3 bases and J lost 0, with 12 bases in between. The CDR3 nucleotides are TGTGCCAGCAGCTCGACAGAACGAATGAACACTGAAGCTTTCTTT. It specifies CASSSTERMNTEAFF.

CDR3 DNA sequence: TGCGCCAGCAGCTTGGCCCTCGCTCCTCTAGTGGATGAGCAGTTCTTC. Its translation: CASSLALAPLVDEQFF. The chain recombines TRBV5-1 with TRBJ2-1, with D uncertain. CDR1 and CDR2 (germline): SGHRS, YFSETQ. CDR3 size: 16 residues. Trimming shortened V by 0 bases and J by 8 bases, and 18 bases separated the two germline ends.

This chain uses TRBV4-2 with TRBJ2-3; 14 bases agree with TRBD2. CDR3 size: 21 residues. The ends lost 0 bases at V and 1 base at J; junction bases unmatched: 12. Germline CDR1 is LGHNA and CDR2 is YNFKEQ. The DNA for the CDR3 is TGTGCCAGCAGCCAAGATCGGGATCCGGGACTAGCGGGAGAGGGCACAGATACGCAGTATTTT. It is translated as CASSQDRDPGLAGEGTDTQYF.

V and J are TRBV2 and TRBJ2-1; 7 bases fit TRBD1. The germline V gene encodes CDR1 SNHLY and CDR2 FYNNEI. Losses at the gene ends were 8 bases for V and 7 bases for J; bases not matched to a gene: 8. This CDR3 has 13 residues. DNA of the CDR3: TGTGCCAGCGACAGGGAGTTGCGGAATGAGCAGTTCTTC. As protein: CASDRELRNEQFF.

The rearrangement joins TRBV7-6 to TRBJ2-2; 13 nucleotides agree with TRBD2. The V segment lost 10 bases and the J segment 5 bases; nucleotides outside the gene matches: 4. Germline CDR1 is SGHVS and CDR2 is FNYEAQ. The CDR3 is 14 amino acids. The CDR3 DNA reads as TGTGCCACTCGGACTAGCGGGAGTACCGGGGAGCTGTTTTTT. Its protein product is CATRTSGSTGELFF.

This clone occurred a few times. The V gene is TRBV19, the J gene TRBJ1-4; 7 bases are shared with TRBD1. Germline V lookup: CDR1 LNHDA, CDR2 SQIVND (reference sequence). The trim removed 9 bases at V and 10 bases at J, leaving 14 bases unmatched. CDR3 length: 14 residues. The CDR3 DNA reads TGTGCCAGCCATCGTGACAGGGTAGAGGGAAAACTGTTTTTT. Amino acids: CASHRDRVEGKLFF.

The chain uses TRBV28 and TRBJ2-1; TRBD1 aligns across 8 bases. The CDR3 spans 15 residues. CDR1 is MDHEN, CDR2 SYDVKM, per germline. With 6 bases clipped from V and 4 bases from J, the junction kept 8 bases outside the gene matches. This chain's CDR3 is CASRPRDRLYNEQFF. The CDR3 nucleotides are TGTGCCAGCAGACCCAGGGACAGGCTATACAATGAGCAGTTCTTC.

CDR3: CASSFTSVRNEQFF. CDR3 bases: TGTGCCAGTAGTTTCACTAGCGTACGGAATGAGCAGTTCTTC. This chain joins TRBV19 and TRBJ2-1; 7 bases are shared with TRBD2. Germline V gives CDR1 LNHDA, CDR2 SQIVND (reference sequence). This CDR3 is 14 amino acids long. The trim removed 5 bases at V and 7 bases at J, leaving 8 bases unmatched.

The V and J genes are TRBV4-1 and TRBJ1-3; a weak D match, TRBD1 (6 bases). Germline values: CDR1 MGHRA, CDR2 YSYEKL. The length of the CDR3 is 15 residues. V dropped 4 bases and J dropped 0 bases, with 10 bases sitting between them. In DNA, the CDR3 is TGCGCCAGCAGCCCTAAGGGGGACTCTGGAAACACCATATATTTT. Residues: CASSPKGDSGNTIYF.

The V and J genes are TRBV25-1 and TRBJ1-2, with D tentatively TRBD1 (6 bases). CDR1 and CDR2 from the germline V gene are MGHDK and SYGVNS. The CDR3 sequence is 16 residues long. Trimming shortened V by 3 bases and J by 7 bases, and 21 bases separated the two germline ends. The CDR3 loop reads CASSDTFGGVMSGYTF. CDR3 sequence (DNA): TGTGCCAGCAGTGATACTTTTGGGGGCGTAATGAGTGGCTACACCTTC.

V and J are TRBV5-1 and TRBJ1-2, with D possibly matching TRBD1 (6 bases). The V and J ends lost 0 bases and 0 bases respectively, with 9 bases between them. In germline, CDR1 is SGHRS, CDR2 YFSETQ. The CDR3 runs 15 residues. The chain's CDR3 is CASSLGGPANYGYTF. In DNA, the CDR3 is TGCGCCAGCAGCTTGGGGGGGCCGGCTAACTATGGCTACACCTTC.

The chain links TRBV4-2 to TRBJ2-1; 10 bases are shared with TRBD2. The V gene's germline CDR1 is LGHNA and CDR2 YNFKEQ. The junction had 1 base not matched to a gene; V was cut back by 2 bases and J by 0 bases. The CDR3 totals 16 residues. For the CDR3, the DNA is TGTGCCAGCAGCCAAAGGACTAGCGGCTCCTACAATGAGCAGTTCTTC. This codes for CASSQRTSGSYNEQFF.

The gene calls are TRBV7-8 and TRBJ2-7; D might be TRBD1 (5 bases). Germline CDR1 is SGHVS and CDR2 is FQNEAQ. The CDR3 length is 12 residues. CDR3 loop: CASSGQFYEQYF. The CDR3, as DNA: TGTGCTAGCTCAGGGCAGTTCTACGAGCAGTACTTC.